This T cell receptor (beta chain) was identified during a study of a mutant IDH1 vaccine in newly diagnosed glioma. TCRdb's table, derived via immunoSEQ multiplex PCR, lists solely in-frame clones and lacks some. The sample shows about 68,000 clones, around 82% of them seen only once. The J segment lost 10 bases and the V segment lost 4 bases, leaving 11 bases of the junction unmatched. The CDR3 covers 14 residues. In germline, CDR1 is LGHNA, CDR2 YSLEER. This clone was observed a few times. Its specificity is unknown. The time point denotes: week 35, safety follow-up. Doses comprised 300 ug of mutant IDH1 20-mer peptide each, plus topical imiquimod.

The chain links TRBV4-3 to TRBJ1-1, with 8 nucleotides matching TRBD1. The specimen was PBMCs, collected from a glioma patient whose treatment included an IDH1 peptide vaccine. The sequence came from a man between 18 and 29 years old with glioma. CDR3 in DNA: TGCGCCAGCAGCCTCTCCCGCCAGGGGGCAGCAGCTTTCTTT. It is translated as CASSLSRQGAAAFF.